A selection of T cell receptor beta chains follows, all from one sample in a study of cytomegalovirus exposure and HLA in healthy donors. Profiled with immunoSEQ multiplex PCR; TCRdb holds only in-frame clones, not every one. The sample lists approximately 200,000 clones; roughly 79% were seen once. Sequencing used PBMCs. The receptors were gathered from a man aged 30 to 39 in good health and CMV-seronegative. The CDR3 runs from the conserved cysteine through the conserved F or W. The D gene is left open where the match is weak. Some rows have no size entry. The others give once, few or many, or a class for an expanded clone.

J gene,V gene,clone size,D gene,CDR3 DNA,CDR3 protein
TRBJ2-7,TRBV5-6,-,TRBD2,TGTGCCAGCAACCGGGAGGGACTAGCGCCCTACGAGCAGTACTTC,CASNREGLAPYEQYF
TRBJ2-7,TRBV6-5,-,TRBD2,TGTGCCAGCAGCGGGACTAGCGGGACCTACGAGCAGTACTTC,CASSGTSGTYEQYF
TRBJ1-5,TRBV28,few,-,TGTGCCAGCAGTTTCTCTGGCAATCAGCCCCAGCATTTT,CASSFSGNQPQHF
TRBJ2-3,TRBV6-6,-,-,TGTGCCAGCAGCCCGATTTTGGCCCCAAATAAAGATACGCAGTATTTT,CASSPILAPNKDTQYF
TRBJ1-3,TRBV27,-,TRBD1,TGTGCCAGCAGATCTCGACAGGGGGCAATTGGAAACACCATATATTTT,CASRSRQGAIGNTIYF
TRBJ1-5,TRBV28,-,TRBD1,TGTGCCAGCAGCCCACACAGGGGAGCTAGCAATCAGCCCCAGCATTTT,CASSPHRGASNQPQHF
TRBJ2-7,TRBV5-1,-,TRBD2,TGCGCCAGCAGCCCGCCCGGGCTCGGATTAGCGGGAGAACTCGAGCAGTACTTC,CASSPPGLGLAGELEQYF
TRBJ2-7,TRBV28,-,TRBD2,TGTGCCAGCAGTTCCCCTACTAGCGGGAGTTTTTACGAGCAGTACTTC,CASSSPTSGSFYEQYF
TRBJ2-7,TRBV6-5,once,-,TGTGCCAGCAGTTATGACAGGCGCGAGCAGTACTTC,CASSYDRREQYF
TRBJ1-4,TRBV7-9,-,TRBD1,TGTGCCAGCAGCTTAGAGGGACAGGGTGGTGAAAAACTGTTTTTT,CASSLEGQGGEKLFF
TRBJ2-3,TRBV28,-,TRBD2,TGTGCCAGCAAAACGGGGGGTACGCAGTATTTT,CASKTGGTQYF
TRBJ2-7,TRBV6-6,-,-,TGTGCCAGCAGTTTGGGCTTTTCCCAATCCTACGAGCAGTACTTC,CASSLGFSQSYEQYF
TRBJ1-1,TRBV6-5,few,-,TGTGCCATCGGCGGGGGGGGGTACACTGAAGCTTTCTTT,CAIGGGGYTEAFF
TRBJ2-3,TRBV2,-,-,TGTGCCAGCAGTTTCACTACCGATACGCAGTATTTT,CASSFTTDTQYF
TRBJ1-2,TRBV5-6,-,-,TGTGCCAGCAGCCCGGAGGGGCCAAATACTAACTATGGCTACACCTTC,CASSPEGPNTNYGYTF
TRBJ2-5,TRBV9,-,TRBD1,TGTGCCAGCAGCGTAGGCCGGACAGGGGAGACCCAGTACTTC,CASSVGRTGETQYF
TRBJ1-5,TRBV19,once,TRBD1,TGTGCCAGTAGTATAGGGACAGCCCAACAGGGGCAGCCCCAGCATTTT,CASSIGTAQQGQPQHF
TRBJ2-6,TRBV28,few,-,TGTGCCAGCAGTTTCCCCCGGGAGACAGCAGACTCTGGGGCCAACGTCCTGACTTTC,CASSFPRETADSGANVLTF
TRBJ1-2,TRBV5-6,-,-,TGTGCCAGCAGCGACGGGACAACTAAGTATGGCTACACCTTC,CASSDGTTKYGYTF
TRBJ2-2,TRBV9,-,-,TGTGCCAGCAGCGCCAGGCCTAACACCGGGGAGCTGTTTTTT,CASSARPNTGELFF
TRBJ2-7,TRBV18,-,-,TGTGCCAGCTCACCACGGGAGCAGGGGACCAGCTCCTACGAGCAGTACTTC,CASSPREQGTSSYEQYF